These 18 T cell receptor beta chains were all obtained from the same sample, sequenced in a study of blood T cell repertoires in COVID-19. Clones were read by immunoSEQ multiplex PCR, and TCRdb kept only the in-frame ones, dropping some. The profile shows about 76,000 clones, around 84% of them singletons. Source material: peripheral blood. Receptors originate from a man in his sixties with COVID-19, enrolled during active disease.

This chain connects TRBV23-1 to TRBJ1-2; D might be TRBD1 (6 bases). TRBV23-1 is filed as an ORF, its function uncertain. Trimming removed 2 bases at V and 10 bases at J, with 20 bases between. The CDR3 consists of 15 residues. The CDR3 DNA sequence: TGCGCCAGCAGTCAAGGACAGCGGGACCTTCGGATCTACACCTTC. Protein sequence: CASSQGQRDLRIYTF.

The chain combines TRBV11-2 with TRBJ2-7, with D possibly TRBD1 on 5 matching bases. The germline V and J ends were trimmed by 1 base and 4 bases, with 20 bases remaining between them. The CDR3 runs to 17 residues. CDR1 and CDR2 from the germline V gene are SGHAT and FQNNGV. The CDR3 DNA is TGTGCCAGCAGCTTAGGGGGTCTTGGGGCCATTCCTTACGAGCAGTACTTC. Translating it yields CASSLGGLGAIPYEQYF.

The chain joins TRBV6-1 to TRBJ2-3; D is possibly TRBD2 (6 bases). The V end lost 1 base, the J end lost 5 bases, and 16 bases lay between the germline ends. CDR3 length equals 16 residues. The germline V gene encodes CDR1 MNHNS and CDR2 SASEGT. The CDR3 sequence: CASSEGSAGRGDTQYF. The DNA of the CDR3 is TGTGCCAGCAGTGAAGGTTCTGCCGGGAGAGGAGATACGCAGTATTTT.

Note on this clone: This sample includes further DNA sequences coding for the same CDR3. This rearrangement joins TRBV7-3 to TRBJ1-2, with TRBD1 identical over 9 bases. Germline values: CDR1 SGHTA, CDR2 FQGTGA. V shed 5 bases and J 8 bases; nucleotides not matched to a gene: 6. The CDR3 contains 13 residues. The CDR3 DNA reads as TGTGCCAGCAGCCCGGGACAGGGTGAAGGCTACACCTTC. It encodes CASSPGQGEGYTF.

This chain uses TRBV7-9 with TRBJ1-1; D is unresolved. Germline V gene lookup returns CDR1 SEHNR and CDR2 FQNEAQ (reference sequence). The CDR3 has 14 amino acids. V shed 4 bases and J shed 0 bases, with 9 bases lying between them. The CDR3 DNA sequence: TGTGCCAGCAGCTCCGGAGAAATGAACACTGAAGCTTTCTTT. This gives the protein CASSSGEMNTEAFF. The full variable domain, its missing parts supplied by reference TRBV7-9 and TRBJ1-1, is DTGVSQNPRHKITKRGQNVTFRCDPISEHNRLYWYRQTLGQGPEFLTYFQNEAQLEKSRLLSDRFSAERPKGSFSTLEIQRTEQGDSAMYLCASSSGEMNTEAFFGQGTRLTVV.

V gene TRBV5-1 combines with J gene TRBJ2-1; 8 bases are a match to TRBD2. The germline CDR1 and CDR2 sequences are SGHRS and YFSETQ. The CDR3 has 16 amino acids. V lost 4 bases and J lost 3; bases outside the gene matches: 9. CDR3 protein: CASSRAGTSLYNEQFF. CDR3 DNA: TGCGCCAGCAGCCGAGCCGGGACTAGTCTCTACAATGAGCAGTTCTTC. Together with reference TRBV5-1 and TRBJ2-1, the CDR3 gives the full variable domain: KAGVTQTPRYLIKTRGQQVTLSCSPISGHRSVSWYQQTPGQGLQFLFEYFSETQRNKGNFPGRFSGRQFSNSRSEMNVSTLELGDSALYLCASSRAGTSLYNEQFFGPGTRLTVL.

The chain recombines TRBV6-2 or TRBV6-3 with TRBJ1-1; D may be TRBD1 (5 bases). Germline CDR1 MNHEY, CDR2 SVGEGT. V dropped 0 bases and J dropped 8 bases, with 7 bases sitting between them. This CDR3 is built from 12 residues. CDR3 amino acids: CASSYSTEEAFF. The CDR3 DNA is TGTGCCAGCAGTTACTCGACAGAAGAAGCTTTCTTT.

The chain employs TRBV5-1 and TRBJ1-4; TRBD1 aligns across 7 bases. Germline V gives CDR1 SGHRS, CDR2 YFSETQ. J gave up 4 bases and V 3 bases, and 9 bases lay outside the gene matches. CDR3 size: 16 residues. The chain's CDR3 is CASSSTFGTVNEKLFF. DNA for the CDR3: TGCGCCAGCAGCTCCACCTTCGGGACAGTTAATGAAAAACTGTTTTTT.

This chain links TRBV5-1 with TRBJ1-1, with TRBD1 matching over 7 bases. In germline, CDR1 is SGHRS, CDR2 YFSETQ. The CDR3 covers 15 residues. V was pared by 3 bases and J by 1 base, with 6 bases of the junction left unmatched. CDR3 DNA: TGCGCCAGCAGCTCCGTACAGGGGACGAACACTGAAGCTTTCTTT. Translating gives CASSSVQGTNTEAFF.

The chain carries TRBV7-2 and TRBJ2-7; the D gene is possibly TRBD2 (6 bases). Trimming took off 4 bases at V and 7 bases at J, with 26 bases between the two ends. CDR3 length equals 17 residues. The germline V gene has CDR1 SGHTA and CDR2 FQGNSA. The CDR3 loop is CASSSAPLGGAPGEQYF. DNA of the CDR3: TGTGCCAGCAGCTCCGCCCCCCTCGGCGGGGCCCCGGGGGAGCAGTACTTC. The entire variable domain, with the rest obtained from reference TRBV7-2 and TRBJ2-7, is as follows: GAGVSQSPSNKVTEKGKDVELRCDPISGHTALYWYRQSLGQGLEFLIYFQGNSAPDKSGLPSDRFSAERTGGSVSTLTIQRTQQEDSAVYLCASSSAPLGGAPGEQYFGPGTRLTVT.

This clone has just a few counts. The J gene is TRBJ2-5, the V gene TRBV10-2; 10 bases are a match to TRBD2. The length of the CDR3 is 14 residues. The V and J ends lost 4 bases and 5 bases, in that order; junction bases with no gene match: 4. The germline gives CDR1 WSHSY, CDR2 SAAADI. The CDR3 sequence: CASSGTSGAETQYF. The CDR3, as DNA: TGCGCCAGCAGTGGAACTAGCGGGGCGGAGACCCAGTACTTC.

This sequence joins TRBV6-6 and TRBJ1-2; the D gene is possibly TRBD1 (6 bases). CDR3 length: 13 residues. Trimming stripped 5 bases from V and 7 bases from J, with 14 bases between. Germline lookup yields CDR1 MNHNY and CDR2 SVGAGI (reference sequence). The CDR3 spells CASSPTGISGYTF. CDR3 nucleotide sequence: TGTGCCAGCAGTCCCACAGGGATAAGTGGCTACACCTTC.

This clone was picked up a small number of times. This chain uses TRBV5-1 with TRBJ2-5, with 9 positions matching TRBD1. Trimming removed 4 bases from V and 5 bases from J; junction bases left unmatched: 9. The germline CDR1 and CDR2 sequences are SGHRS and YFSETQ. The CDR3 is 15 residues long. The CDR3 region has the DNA TGCGCCAGCAGCCACCCCGGGACAGGGCTCGAGACCCAGTACTTC. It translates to CASSHPGTGLETQYF.

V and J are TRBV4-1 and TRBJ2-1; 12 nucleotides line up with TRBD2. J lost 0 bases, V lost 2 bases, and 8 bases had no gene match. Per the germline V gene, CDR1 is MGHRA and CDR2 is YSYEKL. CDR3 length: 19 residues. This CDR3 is CASSQPGLAGWSSYNEQFF. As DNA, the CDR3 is TGCGCCAGCAGCCAACCCGGACTAGCGGGGTGGAGCTCCTACAATGAGCAGTTCTTC.

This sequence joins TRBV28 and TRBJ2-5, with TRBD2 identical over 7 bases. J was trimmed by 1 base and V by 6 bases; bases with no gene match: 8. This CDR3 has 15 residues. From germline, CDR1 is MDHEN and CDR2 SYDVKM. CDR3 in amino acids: CASRPSGTIQETQYF. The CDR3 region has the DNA TGTGCCAGCAGACCTTCCGGGACTATCCAAGAGACCCAGTACTTC.

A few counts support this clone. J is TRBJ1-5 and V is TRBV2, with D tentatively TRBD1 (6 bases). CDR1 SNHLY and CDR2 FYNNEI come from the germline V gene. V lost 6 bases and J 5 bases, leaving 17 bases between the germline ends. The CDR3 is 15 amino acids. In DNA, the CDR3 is TGTGCCAGCAGCCTACAGGGTTTAATGGATCAGCCCCAGCATTTT. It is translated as CASSLQGLMDQPQHF.

The CDR3 loop reads CASSLLASGNEQYF. As DNA, the CDR3 is TGTGCCAGCAGCTTGCTTGCTAGCGGGAACGAGCAGTACTTC. The chain couples TRBV5-6 to TRBJ2-7; 9 bases are a match to TRBD2. The V and J ends lost 1 base and 5 bases, in that order; junction bases with no gene match: 4. Germline V lookup: CDR1 SGHDT, CDR2 YYEEEE. The CDR3 is made up of 14 amino acids.

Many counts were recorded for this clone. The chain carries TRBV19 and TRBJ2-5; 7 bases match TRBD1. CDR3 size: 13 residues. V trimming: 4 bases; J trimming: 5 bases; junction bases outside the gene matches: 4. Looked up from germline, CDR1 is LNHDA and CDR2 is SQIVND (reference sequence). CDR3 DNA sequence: TGTGCCAGTAGTAGACAGGGAGCGGAGACCCAGTACTTC. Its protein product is CASSRQGAETQYF.